The text below deals with one T cell receptor beta chain. What it binds is not known. CDR1 is SGHRS and CDR2 is YFSETQ in the germline V gene. The CDR3 loop spans 12 amino acids. V lost 7 bases, J lost 4 bases, and 11 bases lay in between. On the day of bone marrow donation, the related graft donor provided peripheral blood. These data belong to a study of T cells after posttransplantation cyclophosphamide. General study results and limits: After PTCy, TRB diversity resembled that of CNI/methotrexate controls.

TCRdb's copy holds only in-frame clones and misses some; the assay was immunoSEQ multiplex PCR. The table includes tens of thousands of clones, almost 75% detected once. The clonotype comes from a woman aged 60-75 years in good health, CMV-negative, and a related stem cell transplant donor. Sample: memory CD4+ T cells sorted from PBMCs. The V and J genes are TRBV5-1 and TRBJ1-2, with D perhaps matching TRBD1 (5 bases). The CDR3 DNA reads as TGCGCCAGCGGAGGGACCTCCTATGGCTACACCTTC. It translates to CASGGTSYGYTF.